The sample holds many counts of the clone carrying this T cell receptor beta chain. Unmatched junction bases numbered 2, after V lost 0 bases and J lost 4 bases. The V gene's germline CDR1 is SGHTA and CDR2 FQGNSA. This CDR3 has 16 amino acids. TCRdb called the RACE reads again in MiXCR, with one record for every CDR3 protein. The sample yields just over 350,000 distinct CDR3 sequences, over 6% seen once. Regarding time point: patch test 2, 6 weeks after DPC sensitization. Treatment reported: therapeutic diphenylcyclopropenone sensitization with weekly scalp DPC. These data originate in a study of human T cells and chemical hapten exposure.

This receptor was identified in a woman in her late teens or twenties with alopecia areata. Some clones in this sample may be carry-over from other donors' samples. The chain combines TRBV7-2 with TRBJ2-1; TRBD2 aligns across 11 bases. The sequencing here drew on whole blood, taken in connection with sensitization to the hapten diphenylcyclopropenone (DPC). CDR3 residues: CASSLAGTSGYNEQFF. The CDR3 DNA reads TGTGCCAGCAGCTTAGCCGGGACTAGCGGATACAATGAGCAGTTCTTC.